This TCR beta chain appears in the sequencing data of a study of T cell responses to AZD1222 COVID-19 vaccine. Libraries were prepared by immunoSEQ multiplex PCR; TCRdb keeps only in-frame clonotypes and omits some of them. The table records 100,000 to 150,000 clones, around 90% of them present only once. The germline V gene encodes CDR1 MNHEY and CDR2 SVGAGI. Trimming took off 6 bases at V and 0 bases at J, with 9 bases between the two ends. The CDR3 loop spans 15 amino acids. The chain has TRBV6-5 and TRBJ1-6; D remains unclear. The sample consisted of peripheral blood, taken 28 days after the second AZD1222 dose. This receptor was obtained from an adult who received the AZD1222 COVID-19 vaccine. In DNA form, the CDR3 reads TGTGCCAGCAGCCCCGGGAGCTCCTATAATTCACCCCTCCACTTT. Its protein product is CASSPGSSYNSPLHF.